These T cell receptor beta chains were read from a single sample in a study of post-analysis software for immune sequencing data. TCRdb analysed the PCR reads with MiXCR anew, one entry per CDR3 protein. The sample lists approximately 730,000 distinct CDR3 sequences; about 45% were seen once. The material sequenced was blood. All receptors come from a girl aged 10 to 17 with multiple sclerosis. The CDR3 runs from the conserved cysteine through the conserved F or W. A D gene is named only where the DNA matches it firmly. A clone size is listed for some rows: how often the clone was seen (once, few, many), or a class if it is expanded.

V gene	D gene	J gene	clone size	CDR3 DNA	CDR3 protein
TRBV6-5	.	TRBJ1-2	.	TGTGCCAGCAGTTACTCGAGGCAGCTCTTCTATGGCTACACCTTC	CASSYSRQLFYGYTF
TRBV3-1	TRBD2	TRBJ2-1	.	TGTGCCAGCAGCCAAGACGGGCTAGCGGGGGACAATGAGCAGTTCTTC	CASSQDGLAGDNEQFF
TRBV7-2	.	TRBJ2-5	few	TGTGCCAGCAGCTTAAGACGTAGCAACCAAGAGACCCAGTACTTC	CASSLRRSNQETQYF
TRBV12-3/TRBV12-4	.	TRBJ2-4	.	TGTGCCAGCAGGGGGTCGGGCAAAAACATTCAGTACTTC	CASRGSGKNIQYF
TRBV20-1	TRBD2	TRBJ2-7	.	TGCAGTGCTGGCCAACTAGCGGGAGGGCCTCGGGGCAATTTGAATGAGCAGTACTTC	CSAGQLAGGPRGNLNEQYF
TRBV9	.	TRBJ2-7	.	TGTGCCAGCAGCCCCTCCCCGGCGATTGGGGCCCACGAGCAGTACTTC	CASSPSPAIGAHEQYF
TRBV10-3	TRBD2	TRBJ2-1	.	TGTGCCATCAGCCTGACTAGCGGGATTGATAGTGAGCAGTTCTTC	CAISLTSGIDSEQFF
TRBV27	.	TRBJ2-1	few	TGTGCCAGCAGTCCCTGGAGCGGGTTTTACAATGAGCAGTTCTTC	CASSPWSGFYNEQFF
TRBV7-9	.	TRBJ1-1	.	TGTGCCAGCAGCAAAGAACAGGCGCACACTGAAGCTTTCTTT	CASSKEQAHTEAFF
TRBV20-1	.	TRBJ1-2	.	TGCAGTGCTAGGGAACAAACTAACTATGGCTACACCTTC	CSAREQTNYGYTF
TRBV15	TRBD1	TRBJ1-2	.	TGTGCCACCAGCAGAGTCATCCTAACGACAGGGGGCCAATATGGCTACACCTTC	CATSRVILTTGGQYGYTF
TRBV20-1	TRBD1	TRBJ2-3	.	TGCAGTGCTAGGCGCAGGGGGCTCACAGATACGCAGTATTTT	CSARRRGLTDTQYF
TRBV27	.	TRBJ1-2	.	TGTGCCAGCAGTTTGGGGCAGGAGTTCTATGGCTACACCTTC	CASSLGQEFYGYTF
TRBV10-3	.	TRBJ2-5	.	TGTGCCATCAGTGAGGCGGGGGCTGGCCAAGAGACCCAGTACTTC	CAISEAGAGQETQYF
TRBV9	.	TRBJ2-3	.	TGTGCCAGCAGCGTATTGGCATCATCCGCAGATACGCAGTATTTT	CASSVLASSADTQYF
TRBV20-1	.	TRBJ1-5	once	TGCAGTGCTAGAAGAAGACATTTCCTTCCCCATAGCAATCAGCCCCAGCATTTT	CSARRRHFLPHSNQPQHF
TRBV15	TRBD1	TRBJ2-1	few	TGTGCCACCAGCAGATTGGGACAGGGGTATGAGCAGTTCTTC	CATSRLGQGYEQFF
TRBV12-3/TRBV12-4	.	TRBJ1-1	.	TGTGCCAGCAGGGCCATACCGGGACGGAAAAACACTGAAGCTTTCTTT	CASRAIPGRKNTEAFF
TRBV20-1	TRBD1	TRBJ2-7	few	TGCAGTGCTAGAGATTTGAAAGGCCAGGGGGCCTACGAGCAGTACTTC	CSARDLKGQGAYEQYF
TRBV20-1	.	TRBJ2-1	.	TGCAGTGCTAGTCATGCCCTGGCCTACAATGAGCAGTTCTTC	CSASHALAYNEQFF
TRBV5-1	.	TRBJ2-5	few	TGCGCCAGCAGCATGCACGAACTAGCTGCGGCGGAGACCCAGTACTTC	CASSMHELAAAETQYF
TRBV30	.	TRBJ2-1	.	TGTGCCTGGTCCGCGGGGACACTCGAACTAAGGGGTGAGCAGTTCTTC	CAWSAGTLELRGEQFF
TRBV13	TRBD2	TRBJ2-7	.	TGTGCCAGCGGCGGGGCGGGGGTTAATTTCGAGCAGTACTTC	CASGGAGVNFEQYF
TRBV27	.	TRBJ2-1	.	TGTGCCAGCAGCCCCGGGTTTCGCTATGAGCAGTTCTTC	CASSPGFRYEQFF
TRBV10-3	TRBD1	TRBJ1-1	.	TGTGCCATCGGCCAGGGGGGCAGGTTGAACACTGAAGCTTTCTTT	CAIGQGGRLNTEAFF
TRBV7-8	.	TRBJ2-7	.	TGTGCCAGCAGAAATACGGCGGGCCCTGGCTCCTACGAGCAGTACTTC	CASRNTAGPGSYEQYF
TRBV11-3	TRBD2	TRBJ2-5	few	TGTGCCAGCAGCGGCTGGACTAGCGGGAGTGAGACCCAGTACTTC	CASSGWTSGSETQYF
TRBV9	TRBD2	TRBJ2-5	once	TGTGCCAGCAGCGTAGGGACTAGCGGGACCCAAGAGACCCAGTACTTC	CASSVGTSGTQETQYF
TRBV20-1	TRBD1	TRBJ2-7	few	TGCAGTGCCCAGGGGGAAGGAACCTACGAGCAGTACTTC	CSAQGEGTYEQYF
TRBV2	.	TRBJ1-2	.	TGTGCCAGCACCCCCGGGGCTCAAGGACATGGCTACACCTTC	CASTPGAQGHGYTF
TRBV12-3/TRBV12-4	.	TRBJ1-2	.	TGTGCCAGCAGCCCGAGCGGCAGAGGGGTGGATGGCTACACCTTC	CASSPSGRGVDGYTF
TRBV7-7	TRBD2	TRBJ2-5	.	TGTGCTAGCAGCAGGGGACTAGCGCGAGAGACCCAGTACTTC	CASSRGLARETQYF
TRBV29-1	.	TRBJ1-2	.	TGCAGCGTTTCGAAGGATAACTATGGCTACACCTTC	CSVSKDNYGYTF
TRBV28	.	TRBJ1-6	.	TGTGCCAGCAGTGGGACCTTCAGTAATTCACCCCTCCACTTT	CASSGTFSNSPLHF
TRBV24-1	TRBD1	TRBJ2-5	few	TGTGCCACCAGTGACGGACAGGGTATTGAGACCCAGTACTTC	CATSDGQGIETQYF
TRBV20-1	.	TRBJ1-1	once	TGCAGTGCTAGAGAAGCTACGGCTTTCTTT	CSAREATAFF
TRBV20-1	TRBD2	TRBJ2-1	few	TGCAGTGTGGGGCTAGCGGAGTACAATGAGCAGTTCTTC	CSVGLAEYNEQFF
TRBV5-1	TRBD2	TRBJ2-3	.	TGCGCCAGCAGCTGGGGGGAGGGAAACACAGATACGCAGTATTTT	CASSWGEGNTDTQYF
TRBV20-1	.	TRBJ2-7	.	TGCAGTGCTAGAGATGACACCCTAAGCACCTACGAGCAGTACTTC	CSARDDTLSTYEQYF
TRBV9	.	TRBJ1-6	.	TGTGCCAGCAGCCCGCGGGACTGGGGTAATTCACCCCTCCACTTT	CASSPRDWGNSPLHF
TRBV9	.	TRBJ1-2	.	TGTGCCAGCACCCTCCTGGGGGGCGGCAACTATGGCTACACCTTC	CASTLLGGGNYGYTF
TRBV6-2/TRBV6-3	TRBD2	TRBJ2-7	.	TGTGCCAGCAGTCCGATAGCGGGAGCCAGGGACTCCTACGAGCAGTACTTC	CASSPIAGARDSYEQYF
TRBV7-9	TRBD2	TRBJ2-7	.	TGTGCCAGCAGCACCAACGATGGCGGGAGAATATACGAGCAGTACTTC	CASSTNDGGRIYEQYF
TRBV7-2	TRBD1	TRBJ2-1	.	TGTGCCAGCAGCTTAGCGAGGACAGGGGAGCAGTTCTTC	CASSLARTGEQFF
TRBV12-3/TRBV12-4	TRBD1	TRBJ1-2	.	TGTGCCAGCAGCCGCCGGACAGGGGGCTTGTCTAACTATGGCTACACCTTC	CASSRRTGGLSNYGYTF
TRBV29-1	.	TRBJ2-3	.	TGCAGCGTAGGGGCCACAGATACGCAGTATTTT	CSVGATDTQYF
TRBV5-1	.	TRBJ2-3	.	TGTGCCAGCAGCTTGGATCTAGGCCCAGATACGCAGTATTTT	CASSLDLGPDTQYF
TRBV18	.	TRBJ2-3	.	TGTGCCAGCTCACCAGAGGGTCTGGTGATAGATACGCAGTATTTT	CASSPEGLVIDTQYF
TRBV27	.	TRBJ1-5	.	TGTGCCAGCAGTTTATGGGCAGGGGCGGCCAATCAGCCCCAGCATTTT	CASSLWAGAANQPQHF